This T cell receptor beta chain is from a study of Ad26.COV2.S vaccination and SARS-CoV-2 variants. As for the study in general: Sample donor was a member of the COV1001 Ad26.COV2.S trial arm. Whole-study results and caveats: Vaccine recipients posted higher spike-specific TCR breadth than their placebo counterparts.

Treatment in this sample: approximately 18 received Ad26.COV2.S at low or high dose, single or two shots; several received placebo; per-sample allocation not given. Each sample was drawn 63 days after the first injection (of vaccine or placebo). This CDR3 is built from 13 residues. Trimming stripped 1 base from V and 0 bases from J, with 3 bases between. Germline values: CDR1 SEHNR, CDR2 FQNEAQ (reference sequence). Method: immunoSEQ multiplex PCR; TCRdb's copy keeps in-frame clones and lacks some. The profile shows roughly 320,000 clones, roughly 91% of them singletons. This clone came up a few times. Its specificity is not known. The sample holds other DNA sequences that translate to the same CDR3.

J is TRBJ1-1 and V is TRBV7-9; D is ambiguous. This specimen consisted of peripheral blood, obtained in a trial of Ad26.COV2.S vaccine versus placebo. The receptor's source is a person between 18 and 59 years old who received the Ad26.COV2.S COVID-19 vaccine or a placebo. The CDR3: CASSLGMNTEAFF. In DNA form, the CDR3 reads TGTGCCAGCAGCTTAGGGATGAACACTGAAGCTTTCTTT.